These 9 T cell receptor beta chains originate from one sample sequenced in a study of blood T cell repertoires in COVID-19 (dated by TCRdb to the early 2020s). Library method: the immunoSEQ multiplex PCR assay. The source is immuneACCESS, and TCRdb retained only in-frame sequences with V and J called. Part of the clones is not carried over; for the studies checked, unresolved V genes explain less than half of this, and the remainder is unexplained. This sample comprises fewer than 200,000 clones, 80% to 90% of them detected only once. The top ten constitute 1.9% of the sample. Sequencing used peripheral blood. These receptor sequences come from a young man who had recovered from COVID-19.

The chain has TRBV5-4 and TRBJ1-1; possible D gene TRBD1, 6 bases. Germline V gives CDR1 SGHNT, CDR2 YYREEE (reference sequence). This CDR3 has 14 residues. Deletions cut 7 bases from V and 0 bases from J, with 13 bases between. As DNA, the CDR3 is TGTGCCAGCGGGTCGACAGGCATGAACACTGAAGCTTTCTTT. Protein product: CASGSTGMNTEAFF.

The chain carries TRBV7-2 and TRBJ1-3; tentatively, D is TRBD1 (6 bases). This CDR3 comprises 15 residues. Germline V CDR1 and CDR2: SGHTA, FQGNSA. The ends were cut back, 4 bases at V and 0 bases at J, with 10 bases in the middle. CDR3 protein: CASSSTGLSGNTIYF. The DNA of the CDR3 is TGTGCCAGCAGCTCGACAGGACTCTCTGGAAACACCATATATTTT.

V usage is TRBV7-2 and J usage is TRBJ2-2; D is unresolved. This CDR3 has 13 amino acids. The V end was cut by 2 bases, the J end by 6 bases, with 7 bases between. Germline values: CDR1 SGHTA, CDR2 FQGNSA. Here the CDR3 reads CASSLSEPGELFF. CDR3 DNA: TGTGCCAGCAGCTTATCGGAGCCCGGGGAGCTGTTTTTT.

The chain recombines TRBV27 with TRBJ1-1, with a tentative D call TRBD1 (5 bases). This CDR3 contains 13 residues. Germline loops: CDR1 MNHEY, CDR2 SMNVEV (reference sequence). The V and J ends lost 5 bases and 0 bases respectively, with 7 bases between them. Written as DNA, the CDR3 is TGTGCCAGCAGTCTGACAGTGAACACTGAAGCTTTCTTT. Its protein is CASSLTVNTEAFF.

This sequence joins TRBV5-1 and TRBJ2-7; 10 bases align to TRBD2. The CDR3 extends over 15 amino acids. Germline values: CDR1 SGHRS, CDR2 YFSETQ. The junction had 8 bases not matched to a gene; V was cut back by 4 bases and J by 4 bases. The DNA for the CDR3 is TGCGCCAGCAGCCGTCTAGCGGGAGTCGGATACGAGCAGTACTTC. It codes for CASSRLAGVGYEQYF.

This clone was found once. The chain links TRBV3-1 (or the pseudogene TRBV3-2) to TRBJ2-7; D ambiguous. This CDR3 is built from 11 residues. The germline CDR1 and CDR2 sequences are LGHDT and YNNKEL (reference sequence). The V end lost 8 bases, the J end lost 7 bases, and 12 bases lay between the germline ends. CDR3 sequence reads: CASASSREQYF. The CDR3 coding sequence is TGTGCCAGCGCGAGCTCCCGGGAGCAGTACTTC.

The V call is TRBV6-6, the J call TRBJ2-7; D is possibly TRBD1 (5 bases). CDR1 MNHNY and CDR2 SVGAGI come from the germline V gene (reference sequence). Trimming shortened V by 8 bases and J by 3 bases, and 11 bases separated the two germline ends. The CDR3 loop spans 12 amino acids. The CDR3 DNA reads as TGTGCCAGCTCGCAGGGCGGCTACGAGCAGTACTTC. Its protein product is CASSQGGYEQYF.

The CDR3 region is CASSPLLGDTNTGELFF. CDR3 nucleotide sequence: TGTGCCAGTAGTCCACTCCTCGGGGACACCAACACCGGGGAGCTGTTTTTT. The rearrangement uses TRBV19 and TRBJ2-2; perhaps TRBD1 as D (6 bases). Trimming stripped 5 bases from V and 2 bases from J, with 18 bases between. CDR3 size: 17 residues. CDR1 is LNHDA, CDR2 SQIVND, per germline (reference sequence).

The chain couples TRBV6-5 to TRBJ2-1; 15 nucleotides match TRBD2. Trimming took 4 bases from V and 7 from J; bases not matched to a gene: 5. The germline gives CDR1 MNHEY, CDR2 SVGAGI. There are 16 residues in the CDR3. The CDR3 region is CASSSLGTSGRNEQFF. The CDR3 nucleotides read TGTGCCAGCAGTTCCCTCGGGACTAGCGGGAGGAATGAGCAGTTCTTC.